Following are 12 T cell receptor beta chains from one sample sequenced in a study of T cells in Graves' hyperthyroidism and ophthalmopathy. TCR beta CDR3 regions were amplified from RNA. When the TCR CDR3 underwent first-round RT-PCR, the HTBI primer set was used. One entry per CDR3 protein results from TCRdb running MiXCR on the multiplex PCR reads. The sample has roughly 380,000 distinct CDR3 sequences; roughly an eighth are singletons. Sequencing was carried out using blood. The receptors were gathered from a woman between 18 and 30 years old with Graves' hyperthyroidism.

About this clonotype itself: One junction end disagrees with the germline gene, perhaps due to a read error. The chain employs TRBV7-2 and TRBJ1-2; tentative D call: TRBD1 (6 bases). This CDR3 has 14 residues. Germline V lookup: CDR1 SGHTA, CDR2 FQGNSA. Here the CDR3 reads CAGSSGTRAVGYTF. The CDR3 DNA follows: TGTGCCGGCAGCTCCGGGACACGTGCGGTTGGCTACACCTTC.

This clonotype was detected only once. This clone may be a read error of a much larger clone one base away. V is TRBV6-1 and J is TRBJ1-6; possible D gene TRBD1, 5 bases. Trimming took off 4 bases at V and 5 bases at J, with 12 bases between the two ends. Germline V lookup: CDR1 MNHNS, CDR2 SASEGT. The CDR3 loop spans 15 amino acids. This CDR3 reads CASSGWSRDNSPLHF. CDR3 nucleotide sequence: TGTGCCAGCAGTGGATGGAGCAGGGATAATTCACCCCTCCACTTT.

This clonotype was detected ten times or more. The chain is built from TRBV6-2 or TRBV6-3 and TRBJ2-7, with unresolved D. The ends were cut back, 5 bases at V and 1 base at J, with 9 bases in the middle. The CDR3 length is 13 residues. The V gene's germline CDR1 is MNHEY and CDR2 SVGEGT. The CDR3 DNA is TGTGCCAGCAGTGGTATAAGGTCCTACGAGCAGTACTTC. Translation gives CASSGIRSYEQYF.

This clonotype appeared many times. Written as DNA, the CDR3 is TGTGCCAGCAGCTCATTTGGGAACAATGAGCAGTTCTTC. It yields the protein CASSSFGNNEQFF. The chain couples TRBV6-1 to TRBJ2-1, with D uncertain. Germline CDR1 and CDR2: MNHNS and SASEGT. Trimming left V 6 bases short and J 5 bases short, with 11 bases between. The CDR3 runs 13 residues.

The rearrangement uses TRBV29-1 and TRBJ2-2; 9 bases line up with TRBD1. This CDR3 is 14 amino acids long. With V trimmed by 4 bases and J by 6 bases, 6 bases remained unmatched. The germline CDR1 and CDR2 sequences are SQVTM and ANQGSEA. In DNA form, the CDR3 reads TGCAGCGTTGCAAACAGGGGGCGCGCCGGGGAGCTGTTTTTT. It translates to CSVANRGRAGELFF.

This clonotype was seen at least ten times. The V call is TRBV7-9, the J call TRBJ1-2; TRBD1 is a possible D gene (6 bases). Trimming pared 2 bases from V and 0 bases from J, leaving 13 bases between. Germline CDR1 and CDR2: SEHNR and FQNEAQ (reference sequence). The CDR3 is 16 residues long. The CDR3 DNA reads TGTGCCAGCAGCTTACTCTTGACAGGTCCTAACTATGGCTACACCTTC. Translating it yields CASSLLLTGPNYGYTF.

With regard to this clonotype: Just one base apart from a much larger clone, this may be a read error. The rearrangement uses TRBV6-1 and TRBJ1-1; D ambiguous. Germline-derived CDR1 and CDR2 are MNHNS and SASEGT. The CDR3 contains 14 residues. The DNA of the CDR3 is TGTGCCAGCAGTGGACATTCCATGAACACTAAAGCTTTCTTT. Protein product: CASSGHSMNTKAFF.

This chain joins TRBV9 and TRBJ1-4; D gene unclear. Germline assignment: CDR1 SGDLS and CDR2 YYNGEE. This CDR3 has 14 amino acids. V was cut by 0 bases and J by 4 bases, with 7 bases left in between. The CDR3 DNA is TGTGCCAGCAGCGTAGAACCGGATAATGAAAAACTGTTTTTT. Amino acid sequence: CASSVEPDNEKLFF.

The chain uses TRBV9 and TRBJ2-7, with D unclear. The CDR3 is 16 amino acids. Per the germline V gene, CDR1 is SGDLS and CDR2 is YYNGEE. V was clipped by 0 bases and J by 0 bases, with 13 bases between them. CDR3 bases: TGTGCCAGCAGCGTAGATGACGGCACACACTCCTACGAGCAGTACTTC. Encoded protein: CASSVDDGTHSYEQYF.

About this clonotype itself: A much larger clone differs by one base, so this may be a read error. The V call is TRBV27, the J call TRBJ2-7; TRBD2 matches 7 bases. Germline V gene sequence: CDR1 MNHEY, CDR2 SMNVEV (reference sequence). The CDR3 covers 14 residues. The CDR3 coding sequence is TGTGCCAGCAGTCCAATGACTAGCTCCCACGAGCAGTACTTC. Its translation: CASSPMTSSHEQYF.

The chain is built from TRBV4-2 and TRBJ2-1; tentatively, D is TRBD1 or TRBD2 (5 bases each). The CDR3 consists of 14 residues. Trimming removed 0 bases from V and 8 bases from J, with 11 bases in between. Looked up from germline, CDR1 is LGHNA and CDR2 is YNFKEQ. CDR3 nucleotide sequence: TGTGCCAGCAGCCAAGAACAGAGGGGACATGAGCAGTTCTTC. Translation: CASSQEQRGHEQFF.

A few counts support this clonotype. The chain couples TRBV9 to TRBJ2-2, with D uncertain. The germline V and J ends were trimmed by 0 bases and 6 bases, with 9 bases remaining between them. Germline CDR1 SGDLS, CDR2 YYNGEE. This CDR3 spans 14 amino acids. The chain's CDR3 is CASSVAVGSGELFF. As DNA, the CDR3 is TGTGCCAGCAGCGTAGCAGTAGGATCCGGGGAGCTGTTTTTT.